The entry below describes one TCR beta chain. Unmatched junction bases numbered 6, after V lost 0 bases and J lost 1 base. The CDR3 totals 18 residues. Germline CDR1 is LNHNV and CDR2 is YYDKDF (reference sequence). The data are from a study of T cell responses to AZD1222 COVID-19 vaccine. Generated by immunoSEQ multiplex PCR, the TCRdb table keeps only in-frame clones and is missing some. The table records approximately 140,000 clones, about 89% of them present only once. The gene calls are TRBV15 and TRBJ2-1; 10 bases line up with TRBD2. The receptor comes from an adult who received the AZD1222 COVID-19 vaccine. The sequenced sample was peripheral blood, obtained 28 days after the second AZD1222 dose. The DNA of the CDR3 is TGTGCCACCAGCAGAGATCTGGGAGCGGGAGGGTCCTACAATGAGCAGTTCTTC. This sequence encodes CATSRDLGAGGSYNEQFF. Looking up the rest from reference TRBV15 and TRBJ2-1 gives the full variable domain: DAMVIQNPRYQVTQFGKPVTLSCSQTLNHNVMYWYQQKSSQAPKLLFHYYDKDFNNEADTPDNFQSRRPNTSFCFLDIRSPGLGDTAMYLCATSRDLGAGGSYNEQFFGPGTRLTVL.